These T cell receptor beta chains were read from a single sample in a study of cytomegalovirus exposure and HLA in healthy donors. The protocol was immunoSEQ multiplex PCR, while the TCRdb copy is restricted to in-frame clones and leaves out a portion. Of about 150,000 clones listed, approximately 74% are singletons. Sequencing was done on a sample of PBMCs. These receptors originate from a young man in good health and CMV-seronegative. Each CDR3 is given with its conserved first and last residue. The D gene is left open where the match is weak. For some rows the clone size is stated as once, few or many, or as a class when expanded; others skip it.

D gene,J gene,V gene,clone size,CDR3 DNA,CDR3 protein
TRBD1,TRBJ1-2,TRBV28,NA,TGTGCCAGCAGGCCTCAGGGGGACTATGGCTACACCTTC,CASRPQGDYGYTF
TRBD1,TRBJ2-5,TRBV28,NA,TGTGCCAGCAGTCTACTAGGACAGGAACAAGAGACCCAGTACTTC,CASSLLGQEQETQYF
TRBD1,TRBJ2-7,TRBV7-9,NA,TGTGCCAGCAGCTCGGGACAGGGGCTCTACGAGCAGTACTTC,CASSSGQGLYEQYF
NA,TRBJ2-3,TRBV14,NA,TGTGCCAGCAGCTTCTCTACAGGGCGGGTGGATACGCAGTATTTT,CASSFSTGRVDTQYF
TRBD1,TRBJ2-1,TRBV18,NA,TGTGCCAGCTCACCGGGACAGGGTTTGTTTTGGGAGCAGTTCTTC,CASSPGQGLFWEQFF
TRBD2,TRBJ2-7,TRBV9,NA,TGTGCCAGCAGCGCGGATCCCTGGACTAGCGGGGGGTACGAGCAGTACTTC,CASSADPWTSGGYEQYF
TRBD1,TRBJ1-2,TRBV28,NA,TGTGCCAGCAGTTTTCGTTCAGGGGGGCGGTATGGCTACACCTTC,CASSFRSGGRYGYTF
TRBD1,TRBJ2-7,TRBV9,NA,TGTGCCAGCAGCGTAGGGACAGGGCCTCTCGACGAGCAGTACTTC,CASSVGTGPLDEQYF
NA,TRBJ1-5,TRBV2,NA,TGTGCCAGCAGTTCAGGGAGGGGCAATCAGCCCCAGCATTTT,CASSSGRGNQPQHF
TRBD2,TRBJ2-3,TRBV7-9,NA,TGTGCCAGCAGCTTAGGAGCCCTAGCGGGGTCGGATAACACAGATACGCAGTATTTT,CASSLGALAGSDNTDTQYF
TRBD1,TRBJ1-2,TRBV2,once,TGTGCCAGCAGCACTCGCCGGGACAGACCCTATGGCTACACCTTC,CASSTRRDRPYGYTF
NA,TRBJ2-7,TRBV30,NA,TGTGCCTGGAAGAGGACCTACGAGCAGTACTTC,CAWKRTYEQYF
NA,TRBJ1-1,TRBV2,NA,TGTGCCAGCACCGAACAGGTTAAGAACACTGAAGCTTTCTTT,CASTEQVKNTEAFF
TRBD1,TRBJ2-2,TRBV2,NA,TGTGCCAGAGACAGGGCGGACAGCGGGGAGCTGTTTTTT,CARDRADSGELFF
TRBD1,TRBJ1-4,TRBV7-6,few,TGTGCCAGCAGCCTAACACACGGACAGGGCGGGCGTGAAAAACTGTTTTTT,CASSLTHGQGGREKLFF
TRBD1,TRBJ2-5,TRBV6-5,NA,TGTGCCAGCAGTCCTTGGACAGGCCAAGAGACCCAGTACTTC,CASSPWTGQETQYF
TRBD1,TRBJ2-3,TRBV7-2,NA,TGTGCCAGCAGCTTAGTAGGGGGCGGCACAGATACGCAGTATTTT,CASSLVGGGTDTQYF
NA,TRBJ2-2,TRBV6-1,NA,TGTGCCAGCACCGAATGGGGCCCAAACACCGGGGAGCTGTTTTTT,CASTEWGPNTGELFF
TRBD1,TRBJ2-1,TRBV28,NA,TGTGCCAGCAGCCCATTGACAGGGACCCACAATGAGCAGTTCTTC,CASSPLTGTHNEQFF
TRBD1,TRBJ2-7,TRBV18,few,TGTGCCAGCTCACCACACGACAGGGGAGGCTACGAGCAGTACTTC,CASSPHDRGGYEQYF
TRBD1,TRBJ2-7,TRBV7-7,NA,TGTGCCAGCAGCTGGGACAGGGTTGGAGAGCAGTACTTC,CASSWDRVGEQYF
NA,TRBJ1-3,TRBV6-5,once,TGTGCCAGCAGTTCCGGTAGGGGGTCTGGAAACACCATATATTTT,CASSSGRGSGNTIYF